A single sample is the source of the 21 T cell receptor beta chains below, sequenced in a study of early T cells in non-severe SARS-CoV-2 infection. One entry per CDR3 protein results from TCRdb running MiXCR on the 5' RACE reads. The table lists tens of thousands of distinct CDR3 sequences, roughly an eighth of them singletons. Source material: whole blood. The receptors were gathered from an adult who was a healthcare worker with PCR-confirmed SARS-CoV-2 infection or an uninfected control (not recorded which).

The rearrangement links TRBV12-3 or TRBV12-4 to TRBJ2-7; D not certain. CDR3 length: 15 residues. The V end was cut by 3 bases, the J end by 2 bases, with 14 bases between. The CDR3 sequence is CASSLALRGTYEQYF. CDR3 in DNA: TGTGCCAGCAGTTTGGCCCTTCGTGGAACCTACGAGCAGTACTTC.

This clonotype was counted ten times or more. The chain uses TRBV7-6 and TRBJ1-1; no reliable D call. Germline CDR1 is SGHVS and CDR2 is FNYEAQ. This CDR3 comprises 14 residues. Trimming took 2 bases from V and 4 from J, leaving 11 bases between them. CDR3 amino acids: CASSLRPDVTEAFF. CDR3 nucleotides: TGTGCCAGCAGCTTAAGACCGGACGTCACTGAAGCTTTCTTT.

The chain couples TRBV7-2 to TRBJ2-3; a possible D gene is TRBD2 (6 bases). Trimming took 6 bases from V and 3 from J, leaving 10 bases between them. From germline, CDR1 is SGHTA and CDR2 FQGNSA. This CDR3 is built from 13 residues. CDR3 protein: CASRPGLTDTQYF. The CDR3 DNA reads TGTGCCAGCAGACCCGGACTAACAGATACGCAGTATTTT.

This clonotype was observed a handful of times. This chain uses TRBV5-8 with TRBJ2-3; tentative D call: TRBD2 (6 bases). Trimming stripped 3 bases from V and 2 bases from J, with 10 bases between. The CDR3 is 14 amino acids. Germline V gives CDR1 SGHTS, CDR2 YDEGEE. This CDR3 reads CASSYGTFTDTQYF. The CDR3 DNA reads TGTGCCAGCAGCTATGGGACTTTCACAGATACGCAGTATTTT.

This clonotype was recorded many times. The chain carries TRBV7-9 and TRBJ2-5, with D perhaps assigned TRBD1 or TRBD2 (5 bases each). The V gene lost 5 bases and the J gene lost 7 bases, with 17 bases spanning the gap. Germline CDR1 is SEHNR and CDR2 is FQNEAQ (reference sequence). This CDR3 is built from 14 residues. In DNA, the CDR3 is TGTGCCAGCAGCGGAGACGGGACGAGAGGGACCCAGTACTTC. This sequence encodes CASSGDGTRGTQYF.

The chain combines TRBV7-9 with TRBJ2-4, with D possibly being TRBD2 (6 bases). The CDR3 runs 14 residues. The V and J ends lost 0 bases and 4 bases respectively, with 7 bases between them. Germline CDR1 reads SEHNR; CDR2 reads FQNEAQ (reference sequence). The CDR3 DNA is TGTGCCAGCAGCTTAGCGGAGGGTAAAAACATTCAGTACTTC. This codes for CASSLAEGKNIQYF. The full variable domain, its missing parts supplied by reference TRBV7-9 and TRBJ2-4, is DTGVSQNPRHKITKRGQNVTFRCDPISEHNRLYWYRQTLGQGPEFLTYFQNEAQLEKSRLLSDRFSAERPKGSFSTLEIQRTEQGDSAMYLCASSLAEGKNIQYFGAGTRLSVL.

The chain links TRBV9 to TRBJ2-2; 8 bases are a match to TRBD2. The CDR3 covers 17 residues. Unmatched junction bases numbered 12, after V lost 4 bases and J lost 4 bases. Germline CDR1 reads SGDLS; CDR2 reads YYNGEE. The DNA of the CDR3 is TGTGCCAGCAGCCTATCCCCGGCGGCGGGGGGCACCGGGGAGCTGTTTTTT. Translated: CASSLSPAAGGTGELFF.

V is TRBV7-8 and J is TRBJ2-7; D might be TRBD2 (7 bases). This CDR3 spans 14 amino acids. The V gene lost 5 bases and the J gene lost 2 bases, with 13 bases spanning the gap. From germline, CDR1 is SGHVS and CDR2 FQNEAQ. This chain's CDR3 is CASSPGGPTYEQYF. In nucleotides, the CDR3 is TGTGCCAGCAGCCCCGGGGGGCCTACCTACGAGCAGTACTTC.

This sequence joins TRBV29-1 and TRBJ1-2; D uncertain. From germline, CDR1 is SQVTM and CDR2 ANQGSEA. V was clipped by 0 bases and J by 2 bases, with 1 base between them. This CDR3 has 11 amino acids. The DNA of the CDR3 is TGCAGCGTTGAAGACAACTATGGCTACACCTTC. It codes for CSVEDNYGYTF. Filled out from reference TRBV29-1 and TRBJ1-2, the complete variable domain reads SAVISQKPSRDICQRGTSLTIQCQVDSQVTMMFWYRQQPGQSLTLIATANQGSEATYESGFVIDKFPISRPNLTFSTLTVSNMSPEDSSIYLCSVEDNYGYTFGSGTRLTVV.

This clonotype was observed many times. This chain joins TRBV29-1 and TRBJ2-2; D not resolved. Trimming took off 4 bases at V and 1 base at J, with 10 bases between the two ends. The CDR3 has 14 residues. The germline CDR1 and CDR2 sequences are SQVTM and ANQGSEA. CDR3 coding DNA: TGCAGCGTTGCTAAAGGGCTGAACACCGGGGAGCTGTTTTTT. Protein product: CSVAKGLNTGELFF.

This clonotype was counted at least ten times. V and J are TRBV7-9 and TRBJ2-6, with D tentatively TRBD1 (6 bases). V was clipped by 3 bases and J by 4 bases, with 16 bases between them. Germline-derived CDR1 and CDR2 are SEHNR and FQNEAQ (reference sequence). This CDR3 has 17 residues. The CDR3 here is CASSFGTSAGGANVLTF. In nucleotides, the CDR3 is TGTGCCAGCAGCTTCGGGACAAGCGCCGGGGGGGCCAACGTCCTGACTTTC.

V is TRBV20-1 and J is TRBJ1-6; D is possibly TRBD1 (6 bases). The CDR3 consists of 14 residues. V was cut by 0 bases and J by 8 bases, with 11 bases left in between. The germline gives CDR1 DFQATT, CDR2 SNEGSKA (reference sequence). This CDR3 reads CSARERGVYSPLHF. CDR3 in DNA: TGCAGTGCTAGAGAAAGGGGGGTATATTCACCCCTCCACTTT.

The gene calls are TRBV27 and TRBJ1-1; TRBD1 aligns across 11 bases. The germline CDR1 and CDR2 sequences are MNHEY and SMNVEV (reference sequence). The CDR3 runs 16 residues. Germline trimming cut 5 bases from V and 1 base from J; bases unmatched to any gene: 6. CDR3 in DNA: TGTGCCAGCAGTAACCAGGACAGGGGGCGGAACACTGAAGCTTTCTTT. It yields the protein CASSNQDRGRNTEAFF.

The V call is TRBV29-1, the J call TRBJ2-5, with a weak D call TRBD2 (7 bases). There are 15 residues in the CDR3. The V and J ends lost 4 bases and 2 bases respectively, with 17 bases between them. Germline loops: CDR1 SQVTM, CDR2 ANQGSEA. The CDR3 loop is CSVGWYGGLQETQYF. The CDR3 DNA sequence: TGCAGCGTTGGGTGGTACGGGGGGCTTCAAGAGACCCAGTACTTC.

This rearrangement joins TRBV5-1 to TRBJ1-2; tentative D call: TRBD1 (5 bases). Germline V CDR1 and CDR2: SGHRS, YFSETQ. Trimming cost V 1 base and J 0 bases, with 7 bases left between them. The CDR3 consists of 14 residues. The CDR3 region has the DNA TGCGCCAGCAGCTTGCAGGGCGCTAACTATGGCTACACCTTC. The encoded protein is CASSLQGANYGYTF.

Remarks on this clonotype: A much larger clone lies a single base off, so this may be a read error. CDR3 amino acids: CSVTSSGGRETQYF. As DNA, the CDR3 is TGCAGCGTGACGTCTAGCGGTGGGAGGGAGACCCAGTACTTC. The chain has TRBV29-1 and TRBJ2-5; 7 bases are a match to TRBD2. The V and J ends lost 6 bases and 5 bases, in that order; junction bases with no gene match: 12. The CDR3 length is 14 residues. CDR1 and CDR2 (germline): SQVTM, ANQGSEA.

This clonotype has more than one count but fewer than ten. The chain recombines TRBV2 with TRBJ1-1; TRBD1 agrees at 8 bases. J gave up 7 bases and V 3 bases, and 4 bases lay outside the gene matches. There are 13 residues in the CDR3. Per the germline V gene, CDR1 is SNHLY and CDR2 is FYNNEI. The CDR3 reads CASSDRGLDEAFF. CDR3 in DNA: TGTGCCAGCAGTGACAGGGGGCTGGATGAAGCTTTCTTT.

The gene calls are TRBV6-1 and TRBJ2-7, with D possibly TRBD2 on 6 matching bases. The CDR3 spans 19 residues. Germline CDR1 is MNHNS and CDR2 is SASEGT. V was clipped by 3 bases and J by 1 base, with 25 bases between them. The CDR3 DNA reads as TGTGCCAGCAGTGACGAGAGGATAGGTCTCCAGCGGGTTTCCTACGAGCAGTACTTC. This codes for CASSDERIGLQRVSYEQYF.

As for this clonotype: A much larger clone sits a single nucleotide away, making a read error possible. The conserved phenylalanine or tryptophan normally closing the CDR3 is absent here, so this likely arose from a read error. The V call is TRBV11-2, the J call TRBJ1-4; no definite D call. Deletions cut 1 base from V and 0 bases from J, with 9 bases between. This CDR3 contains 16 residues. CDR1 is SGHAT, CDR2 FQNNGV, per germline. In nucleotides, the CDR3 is TGTGCCAGCAGCTTAGTTAGCGTTGCAACTAATGAAAAACTGTTTTAT. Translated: CASSLVSVATNEKLFY.

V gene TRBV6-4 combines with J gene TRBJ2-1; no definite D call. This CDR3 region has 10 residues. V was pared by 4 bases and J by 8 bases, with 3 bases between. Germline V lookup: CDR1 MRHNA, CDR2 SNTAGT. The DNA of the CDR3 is TGTGCCAGCAGTGGTGATGAGCAGTTCTTC. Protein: CASSGDEQFF.

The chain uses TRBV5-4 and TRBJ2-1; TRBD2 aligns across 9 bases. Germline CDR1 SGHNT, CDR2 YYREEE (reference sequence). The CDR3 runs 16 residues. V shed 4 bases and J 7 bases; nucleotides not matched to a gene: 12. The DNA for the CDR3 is TGTGCCAGCAGCCCATCGGCGGCGGGAGGGGTTAATGAGCAGTTCTTC. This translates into CASSPSAAGGVNEQFF.